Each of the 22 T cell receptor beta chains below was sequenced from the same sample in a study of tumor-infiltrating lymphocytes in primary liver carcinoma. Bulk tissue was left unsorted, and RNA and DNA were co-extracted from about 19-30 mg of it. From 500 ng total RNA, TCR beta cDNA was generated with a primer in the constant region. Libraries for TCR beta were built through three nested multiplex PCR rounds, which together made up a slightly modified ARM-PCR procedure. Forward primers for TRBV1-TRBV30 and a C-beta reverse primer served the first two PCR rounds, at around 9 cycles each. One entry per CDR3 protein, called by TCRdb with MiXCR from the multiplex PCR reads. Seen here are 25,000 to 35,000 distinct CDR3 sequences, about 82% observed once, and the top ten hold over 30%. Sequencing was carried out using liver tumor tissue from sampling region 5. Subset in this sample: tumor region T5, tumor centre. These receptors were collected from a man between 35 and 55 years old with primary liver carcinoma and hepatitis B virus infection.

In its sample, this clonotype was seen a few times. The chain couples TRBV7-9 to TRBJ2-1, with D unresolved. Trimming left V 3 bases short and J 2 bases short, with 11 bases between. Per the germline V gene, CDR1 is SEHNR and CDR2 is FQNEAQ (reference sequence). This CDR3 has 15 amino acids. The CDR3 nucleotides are TGTGCCAGCAGCTTCCGCGGAGTGGCCTACAATGAGCAGTTCTTC. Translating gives CASSFRGVAYNEQFF.

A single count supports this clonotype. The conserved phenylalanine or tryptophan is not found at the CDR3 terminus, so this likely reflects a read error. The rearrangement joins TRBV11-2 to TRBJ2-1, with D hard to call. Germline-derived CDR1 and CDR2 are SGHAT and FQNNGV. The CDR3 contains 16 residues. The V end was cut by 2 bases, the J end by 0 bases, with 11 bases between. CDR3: CASSLSPESSYNEQFL. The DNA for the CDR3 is TGTGCCAGCAGCTTAAGTCCAGAGAGCTCCTACAATGAGCAGTTCTTA.

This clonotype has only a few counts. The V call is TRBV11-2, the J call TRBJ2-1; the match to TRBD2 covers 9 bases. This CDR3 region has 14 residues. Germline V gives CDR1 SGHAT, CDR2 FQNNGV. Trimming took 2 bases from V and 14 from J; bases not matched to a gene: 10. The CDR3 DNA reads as TGTGCCAGCAGCTTATTAGCGGGAGTAAGTAAGGAGTTCTTC. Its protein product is CASSLLAGVSKEFF.

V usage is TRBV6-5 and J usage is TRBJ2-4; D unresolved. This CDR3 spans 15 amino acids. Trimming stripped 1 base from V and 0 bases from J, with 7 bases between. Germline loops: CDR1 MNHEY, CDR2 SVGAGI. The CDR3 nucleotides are TGTGCCAGCAGTTACTTAATGGGAGCCAAAAACATTCAGTACTTC. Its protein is CASSYLMGAKNIQYF.

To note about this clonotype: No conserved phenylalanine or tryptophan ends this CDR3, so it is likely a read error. The CDR3 sequence is CASSGKPGLAEGPHEQYL. The CDR3 nucleotides read TGTGCCAGCAGTGGAAAACCGGGACTAGCGGAAGGACCACACGAGCAGTACCTC. This chain joins TRBV4-2 and TRBJ2-7; TRBD2 aligns across 11 bases. The CDR3 is 18 residues long. J gave up 5 bases and V 6 bases, and 18 bases lay outside the gene matches. Germline CDR1 reads LGHNA; CDR2 reads YNFKEQ.

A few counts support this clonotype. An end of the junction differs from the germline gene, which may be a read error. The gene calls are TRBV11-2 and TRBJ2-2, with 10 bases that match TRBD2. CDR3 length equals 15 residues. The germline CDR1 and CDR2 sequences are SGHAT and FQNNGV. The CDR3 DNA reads TGTGCCAGTAGCTCTAGCGGGAGTGCCCCCGAGGAGCTGTTTTTT. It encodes CASSSSGSAPEELFF. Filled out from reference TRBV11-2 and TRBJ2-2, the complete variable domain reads EAGVAQSPRYKIIEKRQSVAFWCNPISGHATLYWYQQILGQGPKLLIQFQNNGVVDDSQLPKDRFSAERLKGVDSTLKIQPAKLEDSAVYLCASSSSGSAPEELFFGEGSRLTVL.

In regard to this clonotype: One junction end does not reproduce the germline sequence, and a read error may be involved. The CDR3 DNA follows: TGTGCAAGCAGGACTGCTGGAGGACTAGCGGGTGGTGAGCAGTTCTTC. It specifies CASRTAGGLAGGEQFF. The gene calls are TRBV5-6 and TRBJ2-1; 11 nucleotides match TRBD2. The germline V gene encodes CDR1 SGHDT and CDR2 YYEEEE. This CDR3 region has 16 residues.

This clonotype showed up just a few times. This CDR3 reads CASSPLPGTGTAFF. The CDR3 region has the DNA TGTGCCAGCAGTCCCCTTCCCGGGACAGGGACGGCTTTCTTT. This chain uses TRBV12-3 or TRBV12-4 with TRBJ1-1, with 9 bases that match TRBD1. The J segment lost 11 bases and the V segment lost 5 bases, leaving 12 bases of the junction unmatched. This CDR3 spans 14 amino acids.

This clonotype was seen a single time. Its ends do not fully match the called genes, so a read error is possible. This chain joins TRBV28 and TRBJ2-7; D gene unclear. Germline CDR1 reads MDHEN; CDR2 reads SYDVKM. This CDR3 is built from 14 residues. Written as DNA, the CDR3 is TGTGCCAACAGTGCCCTAGTGGGGAACTACGAGCAGTACTTC. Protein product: CANSALVGNYEQYF.

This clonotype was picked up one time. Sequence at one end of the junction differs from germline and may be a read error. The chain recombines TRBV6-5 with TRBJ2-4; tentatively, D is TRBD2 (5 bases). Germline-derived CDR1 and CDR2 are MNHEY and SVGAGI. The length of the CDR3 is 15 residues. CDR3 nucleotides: TGTGGCAGCAGTTACTCGATGGGAGCCAAATACATTCAGTACTTC. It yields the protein CGSSYSMGAKYIQYF.

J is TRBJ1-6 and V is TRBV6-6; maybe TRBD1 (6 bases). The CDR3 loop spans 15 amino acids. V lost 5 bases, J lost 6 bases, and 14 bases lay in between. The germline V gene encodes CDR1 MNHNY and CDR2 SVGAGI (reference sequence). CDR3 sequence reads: CASSTNRDVNSPLHF. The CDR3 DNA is TGTGCCAGCAGTACTAACAGGGATGTTAATTCACCCCTCCACTTT.

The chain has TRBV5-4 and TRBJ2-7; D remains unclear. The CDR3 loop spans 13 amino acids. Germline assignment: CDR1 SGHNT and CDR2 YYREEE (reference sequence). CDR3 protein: CARSLVGDYEQYF. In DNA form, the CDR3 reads TGTGCAAGAAGCTTGGTAGGCGACTACGAGCAGTACTTC. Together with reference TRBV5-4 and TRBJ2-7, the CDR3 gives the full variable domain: ETGVTQSPTHLIKTRGQQVTLRCSSQSGHNTVSWYQQALGQGPQFIFQYYREEENGRGNFPPRFSGLQFPNYSSELNVNALELDDSALYLCARSLVGDYEQYFGPGTRLTVT.

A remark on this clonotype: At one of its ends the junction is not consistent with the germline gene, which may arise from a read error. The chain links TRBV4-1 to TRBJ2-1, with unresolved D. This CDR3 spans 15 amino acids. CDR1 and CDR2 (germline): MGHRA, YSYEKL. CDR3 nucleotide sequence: TGCGCCAGCAGACAAAGTAGTGGATGGAACAATGAGCAGTTCTTT. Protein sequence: CASRQSSGWNNEQFF.

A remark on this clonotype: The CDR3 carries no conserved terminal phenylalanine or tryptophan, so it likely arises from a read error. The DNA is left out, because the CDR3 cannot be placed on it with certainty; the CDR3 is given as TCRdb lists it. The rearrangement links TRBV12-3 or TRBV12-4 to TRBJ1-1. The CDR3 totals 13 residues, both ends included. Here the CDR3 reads CASSHTGITETFY.

CDR3 DNA: TGCGCCGGTAGCCTGACTAGGTTGGCTGAGCAGTTCTTC. Amino acid sequence: CAGSLTRLAEQFF. This chain links TRBV10-2 with TRBJ2-1; D perhaps matches TRBD2 (6 bases). Germline CDR1 WSHSY, CDR2 SAAADI. Trimming removed 11 bases from V and 9 bases from J, with 20 bases in between. There are 13 residues in the CDR3.

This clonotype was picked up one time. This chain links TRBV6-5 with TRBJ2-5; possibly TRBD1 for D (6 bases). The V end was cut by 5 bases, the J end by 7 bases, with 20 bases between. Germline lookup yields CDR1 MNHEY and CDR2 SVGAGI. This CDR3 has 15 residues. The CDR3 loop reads CASSNTGTGKRTQYF. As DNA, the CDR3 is TGTGCCAGCAGTAACACCGGAACAGGGAAACGGACCCAGTACTTC.

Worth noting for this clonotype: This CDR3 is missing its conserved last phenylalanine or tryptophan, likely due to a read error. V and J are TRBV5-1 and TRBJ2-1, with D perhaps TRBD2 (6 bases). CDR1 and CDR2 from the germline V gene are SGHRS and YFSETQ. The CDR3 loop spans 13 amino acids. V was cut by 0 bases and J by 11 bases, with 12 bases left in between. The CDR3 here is CASSLAPGGKQFS. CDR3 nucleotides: TGCGCCAGCAGCTTGGCCCCAGGCGGGAAGCAGTTCTCC.

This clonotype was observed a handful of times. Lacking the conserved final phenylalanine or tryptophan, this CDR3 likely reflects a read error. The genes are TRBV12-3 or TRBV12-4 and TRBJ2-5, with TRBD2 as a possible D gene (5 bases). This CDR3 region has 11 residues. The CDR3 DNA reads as TGTGCCAGTAGTTTAGAGGGGACCCAGTACCTC. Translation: CASSLEGTQYL.

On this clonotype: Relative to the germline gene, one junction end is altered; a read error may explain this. CDR3 amino acids: CTIGESWQDQPQHF. CDR3 DNA sequence: TGTACCATCGGTGAATCTTGGCAGGATCAGCCCCAGCATTTT. The V gene is TRBV10-3, the J gene TRBJ1-5; no definite D call. The CDR3 has 14 residues. Germline V gene lookup returns CDR1 ENHRY and CDR2 SYGVKD.

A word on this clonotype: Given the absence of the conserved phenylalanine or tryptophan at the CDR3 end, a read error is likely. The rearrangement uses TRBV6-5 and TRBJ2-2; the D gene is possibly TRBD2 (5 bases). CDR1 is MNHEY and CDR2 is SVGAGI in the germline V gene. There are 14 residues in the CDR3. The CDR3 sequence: CASGYAQSTGELFL. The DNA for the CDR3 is TGTGCCAGCGGTTACGCCCAGAGCACCGGGGAACTGTTTCTT.

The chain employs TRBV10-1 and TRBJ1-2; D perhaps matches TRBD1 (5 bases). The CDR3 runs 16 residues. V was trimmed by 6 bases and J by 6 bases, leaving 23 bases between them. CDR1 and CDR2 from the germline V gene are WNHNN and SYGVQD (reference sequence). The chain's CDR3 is CASREMVGHSSHGYTF. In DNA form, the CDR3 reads TGCGCCAGCAGGGAGATGGTGGGGCATAGCAGCCATGGCTACACCTTC.

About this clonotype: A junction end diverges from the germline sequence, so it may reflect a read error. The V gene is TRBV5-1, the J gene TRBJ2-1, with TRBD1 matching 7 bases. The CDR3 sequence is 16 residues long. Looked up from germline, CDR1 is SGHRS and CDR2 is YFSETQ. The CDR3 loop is CARSSSGTDSYNEQFF. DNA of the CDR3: TGCGCCAGGAGCTCATCCGGGACAGACTCCTATAATGAGCAGTTCTTC.